What follows are 8 T cell receptor beta chains derived from one specimen sequenced in a study of T cell repertoires in cytomegalovirus infection. TCRdb redid the calling of the reads with MiXCR, one entry per CDR3 protein. Among some 250,000 distinct CDR3 sequences listed, approximately 8.3% were seen once. Sequencing used PBMCs. Receptors originate from a human donor in good health (CMV status not recorded). Some clones in this sample may be carry-over from other donors' samples.

This rearrangement joins TRBV6-2 or TRBV6-3 to TRBJ2-7; tentative D call: TRBD1 (5 bases). Trimming stripped 8 bases from V and 7 bases from J, with 24 bases between. The CDR3 extends over 15 amino acids. The V gene's germline CDR1 is MNHEY and CDR2 SVGEGT. The CDR3: CASGMIRAAAREQYF. The CDR3 DNA reads as TGTGCCAGCGGAATGATCAGGGCTGCAGCTCGGGAGCAGTACTTC.

This clonotype has at least ten counts. V is TRBV7-2 and J is TRBJ2-3, with TRBD2 identical over 8 bases. The CDR3 consists of 16 residues. The V and J ends lost 4 bases and 6 bases, in that order; junction bases with no gene match: 12. CDR1 SGHTA and CDR2 FQGNSA come from the germline V gene. The CDR3 nucleotides are TGTGCCAGCAGCTCCCCTCCGGGAGGGCCGGTCGATACGCAGTATTTT. The encoded protein is CASSSPPGGPVDTQYF.

This clonotype was counted only a few times. The chain links TRBV12-3 or TRBV12-4 to TRBJ1-5; TRBD1 is a possible D gene (6 bases). Trimming took off 7 bases at V and 6 bases at J, with 13 bases between the two ends. There are 13 residues in the CDR3. The CDR3 loop is CASTPTGFQPQHF. CDR3 coding DNA: TGTGCCAGCACCCCCACAGGGTTTCAGCCCCAGCATTTT.

J is TRBJ1-1 and V is TRBV10-3; 12 bases align to TRBD1. This CDR3 has 16 amino acids. The V gene's germline CDR1 is ENHRY and CDR2 SYGVKD. The V and J ends lost 6 bases and 1 base, in that order; junction bases with no gene match: 6. CDR3 sequence: CAISDMGQGANTEAFF. CDR3 DNA: TGTGCCATCAGCGACATGGGACAGGGGGCGAACACTGAAGCTTTCTTT.

At least ten counts were recorded for this clonotype. This sequence joins TRBV7-6 and TRBJ2-3; D remains ambiguous. The germline V gene encodes CDR1 SGHVS and CDR2 FNYEAQ. V shed 1 base and J shed 6 bases, with 8 bases lying between them. The CDR3 is 13 residues long. The CDR3 DNA reads TGTGCCAGCAGCTTAGTTCCGGAGGATACGCAGTATTTT. As protein: CASSLVPEDTQYF.

The chain uses TRBV5-1 and TRBJ2-1; 8 nucleotides line up with TRBD2. The V gene end was trimmed by 4 bases and the J gene end by 3 bases; junction bases not matched to a gene: 6. CDR3 length: 15 residues. Germline lookup yields CDR1 SGHRS and CDR2 YFSETQ. The CDR3 nucleotides are TGCGCCAGCAGCGCCAGCGGGGGAAGCTACAATGAGCAGTTCTTC. Translated, it gives CASSASGGSYNEQFF.

This clonotype came up many times. The chain uses TRBV7-3 and TRBJ2-2; D may be TRBD1 or TRBD2 (5 bases each). The V and J ends lost 9 bases and 1 base respectively, with 9 bases between them. The CDR3 has 13 amino acids. The V gene's germline CDR1 is SGHTA and CDR2 FQGTGA. In nucleotides, the CDR3 is TGTGCCAGTTCAGGGAGGAACACCGGGGAGCTGTTTTTT. This translates into CASSGRNTGELFF.

This clonotype was seen ten or more times. This chain links TRBV7-2 with TRBJ2-4, with D possibly matching TRBD2 (5 bases). V lost 0 bases to trimming and J lost 8 bases, with 17 bases between them. The CDR3 has 16 residues. CDR1 is SGHTA and CDR2 is FQGNSA in the germline V gene. The CDR3 DNA reads TGTGCCAGCAGCTTAGCGCCCCTACCTGGGCGGGACATTCAGTACTTC. Its translation: CASSLAPLPGRDIQYF. The full variable domain, in which reference TRBV7-2 and TRBJ2-4 provide the parts outside the CDR3, is GAGVSQSPSNKVTEKGKDVELRCDPISGHTALYWYRQSLGQGLEFLIYFQGNSAPDKSGLPSDRFSAERTGGSVSTLTIQRTQQEDSAVYLCASSLAPLPGRDIQYFGAGTRLSVL.